This TCR beta chain was found in a study of CD8 T cells in ankylosing spondylitis. Study outcomes and limitations: Characteristic of ankylosing spondylitis blood, it appeared, was a TCR beta motif comprising 7 to 9 highly homologous variants.

TCRdb analysed the 5' RACE reads with MiXCR anew, one entry per CDR3 protein. Among 330,000 or so distinct CDR3 sequences listed, 7.5% to 9% were seen once. The sample holds many counts of this clonotype. Its antigen is not known. V was trimmed by 4 bases and J by 1 base, leaving 15 bases between them. In germline, CDR1 is MDHEN, CDR2 SYDVKM. The CDR3 is 16 amino acids. The source of this sequence is a male donor with ankylosing spondylitis. This chain joins TRBV28 and TRBJ2-3; no definite D call. Source material: blood, either unsorted or a sorted T cell fraction (not recorded which). This CDR3 is CASSSQTGGRTDTQYF. DNA of the CDR3: TGTGCCAGCAGTTCGCAGACTGGCGGCCGCACAGATACGCAGTATTTT.